These 29 T cell receptor beta chains share one sample of origin, sequenced in a study of blood T cell repertoires in COVID-19. Clones were sequenced by immunoSEQ multiplex PCR, and TCRdb holds only the in-frame ones, with some missing. The data contain some 140,000 clones, 75% to 95% of them singletons. The specimen was peripheral blood. The receptor source for this set is a man between 45 and 60 years old with acute or convalescent COVID-19.

In this sample, this clone turned up once. This rearrangement joins TRBV21-1 to TRBJ1-5. TRBV21-1 is assigned pseudogene status. This CDR3 comprises 14 residues. In DNA, the CDR3 is TGTGCCAGCAGCACCATTGCGGGCAATCAGCCCCAGCATTTT. As protein: CASSTIAGNQPQHF.

This rearrangement joins TRBV19 to TRBJ2-7; possibly TRBD1 for D (5 bases). Germline V lookup: CDR1 LNHDA, CDR2 SQIVND (reference sequence). V dropped 4 bases and J dropped 4 bases, with 11 bases sitting between them. The CDR3 runs 13 residues. The CDR3 loop is CASSKGAEYEQYF. Written as DNA, the CDR3 is TGTGCCAGTAGTAAAGGGGCGGAGTACGAGCAGTACTTC.

This rearrangement joins TRBV5-1 to TRBJ2-5, with 13 bases matching TRBD2. The CDR3 runs to 18 residues. The trim removed 1 base at V and 1 base at J, leaving 7 bases unmatched. Germline V gene data show CDR1 as SGHRS and CDR2 as YFSETQ. CDR3 sequence: CASSLKGLAGAPQETQYF. DNA of the CDR3: TGCGCCAGCAGCTTGAAAGGACTAGCGGGGGCCCCCCAAGAGACCCAGTACTTC.

This chain joins TRBV28 and TRBJ1-5; D is undetermined. Between the trimmed V and J ends, which lost 5 bases and 2 bases, there was a span of 16 bases. Looked up from germline, CDR1 is MDHEN and CDR2 is SYDVKM. CDR3 length equals 16 residues. The CDR3 coding sequence is TGTGCCAGCAGTCCAACCGAAGGGCGGGGCAATCAGCCCCAGCATTTT. As protein: CASSPTEGRGNQPQHF. Filled out from reference TRBV28 and TRBJ1-5, the complete variable domain reads DVKVTQSSRYLVKRTGEKVFLECVQDMDHENMFWYRQDPGLGLRLIYFSYDVKMKEKGDIPEGYSVSREKKERFSLILESASTNQTSMYLCASSPTEGRGNQPQHFGDGTRLSIL.

This chain joins TRBV27 and TRBJ2-7; 9 positions agree with TRBD2. The germline V gene encodes CDR1 MNHEY and CDR2 SMNVEV (reference sequence). After removal of 5 bases from V and 3 bases from J, the junction contained 8 bases not matched to a gene. The CDR3 covers 15 residues. The DNA of the CDR3 is TGTGCCAGCAGTCAAAGGGCTAGCGGGAACTACGAGCAGTACTTC. Protein: CASSQRASGNYEQYF.

V gene TRBV21-1 combines with J gene TRBJ2-7; the D call TRBD1 from the table was never checked on the DNA. TRBV21-1 is recorded as a pseudogene. The CDR3 consists of 15 residues. The DNA for the CDR3 is TGTGCCAGCAGCACTGACAGGGGGAGCTCCTACGAGCAGTACGTC. It encodes CASSTDRGSSYEQYV.

The chain carries TRBV3-1 (or the pseudogene TRBV3-2) and TRBJ2-2, with TRBD2 identical over 12 bases. The CDR3 has 16 amino acids. Germline trimming cut 8 bases from V and 4 bases from J; bases unmatched to any gene: 8. The germline V gene has CDR1 LGHDT and CDR2 YNNKEL (reference sequence). The CDR3 spells CASFPGLAGTTGELFF. CDR3 in DNA: TGTGCCAGCTTCCCTGGACTAGCGGGAACCACCGGGGAGCTGTTTTTT.

The chain employs TRBV6-5 and TRBJ2-3, with D possibly TRBD2 on 6 matching bases. Germline CDR1 and CDR2: MNHEY and SVGAGI. Trimming took 0 bases from V and 0 from J, leaving 10 bases between them. The CDR3 is 16 residues long. CDR3 DNA sequence: TGTGCCAGCAGTTACTCGGGGGAGGTTAGCACAGATACGCAGTATTTT. Its protein is CASSYSGEVSTDTQYF.

This clone was counted a single time. This chain links TRBV28 with TRBJ2-7, with TRBD1 identical over 7 bases. The CDR3 has 17 residues. Germline values: CDR1 MDHEN, CDR2 SYDVKM. V dropped 0 bases and J dropped 6; count of bases not matched to a gene: 14. Here the CDR3 reads CASSLWILRQGEFEQYF. The CDR3 DNA sequence: TGTGCCAGCAGTTTATGGATTTTGAGGCAGGGGGAGTTCGAGCAGTACTTC.

A remark on this clone: The CDR3 does not end in the conserved phenylalanine or tryptophan, so this is likely a read error. The DNA is left out, because the CDR3 cannot be placed on it with certainty; the CDR3 is given as TCRdb lists it. The gene calls are TRBV5-3 and TRBJ1-3; the table's D call TRBD1 went unverified against the DNA. TRBV5-3 has ORF status, its function being uncertain. The CDR3 is made up of 8 amino acids, end residues included. The CDR3 sequence: CARSFRGL.

This chain uses TRBV6-2 or TRBV6-3 with TRBJ1-1; TRBD1 might be the D (6 bases). Trimming cost V 3 bases and J 4 bases, with 12 bases left between them. CDR3 length: 14 residues. Germline loops: CDR1 MNHEY, CDR2 SVGEGT. The CDR3 bases are TGTGCCAGCAGTTATGCAGGGGTCCGCACTGAAGCTTTCTTT. The encoded protein is CASSYAGVRTEAFF.

The J gene is TRBJ2-7, the V gene TRBV10-2; D might be TRBD1 (6 bases). Germline V gene sequence: CDR1 WSHSY, CDR2 SAAADI. The CDR3 has 10 residues. The CDR3 sequence is CASNRQVILV. DNA of the CDR3: TGCGCCAGCAATCGACAGGTGATTTTAGTC.

V and J are TRBV12-3 or TRBV12-4 and TRBJ2-7, with D maybe TRBD1 (5 bases). This CDR3 has 12 amino acids. The V end lost 5 bases, the J end lost 5 bases, and 10 bases lay between the germline ends. This CDR3 reads CASSRGAHEQYF. The CDR3, as DNA: TGTGCCAGCAGTAGGGGTGCCCACGAGCAGTACTTC.

V is TRBV7-9 and J is TRBJ1-6, with 9 bases that match TRBD1. The CDR3 extends over 15 amino acids. Germline V lookup: CDR1 SEHNR, CDR2 FQNEAQ (reference sequence). Unmatched junction bases numbered 6, after V lost 5 bases and J lost 7 bases. CDR3: CASSVGQGTNSPLHF. CDR3 DNA sequence: TGTGCCAGCAGCGTCGGACAGGGGACCAATTCACCCCTCCACTTT.

This chain joins TRBV29-1 and TRBJ2-2; no reliable D call. V was trimmed by 0 bases and J by 1 base, leaving 12 bases between them. This CDR3 is built from 16 residues. The germline V gene has CDR1 SQVTM and CDR2 ANQGSEA. The CDR3 region has the DNA TGCAGCGTTGAAGATTTTGGCGGTTTGAACACCGGGGAGCTGTTTTTT. Residues: CSVEDFGGLNTGELFF.

The chain carries TRBV20-1 and TRBJ1-2; no clear D. The germline V gene encodes CDR1 DFQATT and CDR2 SNEGSKA (reference sequence). This CDR3 is 11 amino acids long. The CDR3 region has the DNA TGCAGCGGGAGGACGGTCGATGGCTACACCTTC. It yields the protein CSGRTVDGYTF.

This chain joins TRBV7-2 and TRBJ2-1; D ambiguous. There are 12 residues in the CDR3. The ends were cut back, 3 bases at V and 5 bases at J, with 5 bases in the middle. In germline, CDR1 is SGHTA, CDR2 FQGNSA. CDR3 in DNA: TGTGCCAGCAGCTTCCGTCACAATGAGCAGTTCTTC. As protein: CASSFRHNEQFF.

This chain connects TRBV27 to TRBJ1-2, with 12 bases fitting TRBD1. Germline V CDR1 and CDR2: MNHEY, SMNVEV (reference sequence). The CDR3 is 17 residues long. V trimming: 5 bases; J trimming: 1 base; junction bases outside the gene matches: 8. CDR3 sequence (DNA): TGTGCCAGCAGTGAAGCCGGGACAGGGGGCTATAACTATGGCTACACCTTC. Its protein is CASSEAGTGGYNYGYTF.

This chain joins TRBV5-6 and TRBJ2-1, with 11 bases that match TRBD2. V shed 3 bases, J shed 0 bases, and the junction held 11 bases outside the gene matches. The CDR3 is 19 amino acids. Germline V gene sequence: CDR1 SGHDT, CDR2 YYEEEE. The CDR3 loop reads CASSSPVLAGGSSYNEQFF. The DNA for the CDR3 is TGTGCCAGCAGCTCTCCCGTTTTAGCGGGGGGGAGCTCCTACAATGAGCAGTTCTTC.

This clone was picked up one time. The V gene is TRBV11-3, the J gene TRBJ2-3; no clear D. The V and J ends lost 5 bases and 0 bases respectively, with 15 bases between them. Per the germline V gene, CDR1 is SGHNT and CDR2 is YENEEA. The CDR3 runs 16 residues. For the CDR3, the DNA is TGTGCCAGCAGCAACAACCTTGGCGGAAGCACAGATACGCAGTATTTT. Translated: CASSNNLGGSTDTQYF.

This clone was observed a handful of times. The CDR3 loop is CASSFGTEINSPLHF. The CDR3 DNA is TGTGCCAGTAGTTTCGGGACAGAGATTAATTCACCCCTCCACTTT. This chain joins TRBV19 and TRBJ1-6; TRBD1 matches 7 bases. J was trimmed by 6 bases and V by 5 bases; bases with no gene match: 7. The CDR3 runs 15 residues. Germline loops: CDR1 LNHDA, CDR2 SQIVND (reference sequence).

J is TRBJ1-1 and V is TRBV5-5; no clear D. V lost 2 bases and J 6 bases, leaving 11 bases between the germline ends. The V gene's germline CDR1 is SGHKS and CDR2 YYEKEE (reference sequence). The CDR3 has 13 amino acids. The CDR3 sequence: CASSLSGIPEAFF. CDR3 coding DNA: TGTGCCAGCAGCTTATCGGGGATCCCTGAAGCTTTCTTT.

This clone has only a few counts. The chain joins TRBV2 to TRBJ2-2; tentatively, D is TRBD2 (5 bases). Trimming pared 6 bases from V and 1 base from J, leaving 12 bases between. This CDR3 has 15 amino acids. Germline V gives CDR1 SNHLY, CDR2 FYNNEI. This CDR3 reads CASRRGLGNTGELFF. DNA of the CDR3: TGTGCCAGCAGACGCGGACTGGGGAACACCGGGGAGCTGTTTTTT.

CDR3 coding DNA: TGTGCCAGCAGTTTGTACGGAGGTGCCATATATTTT. Its protein is CASSLYGGAIYF. The chain recombines TRBV12-3 or TRBV12-4 with TRBJ1-3; D remains ambiguous. The V end lost 3 bases, the J end lost 11 bases, and 11 bases lay between the germline ends. This CDR3 contains 12 residues.

The V call is TRBV19, the J call TRBJ1-3, with a weak D call TRBD1 (6 bases). The V end lost 3 bases, the J end lost 0 bases, and 15 bases lay between the germline ends. Germline V gene data show CDR1 as LNHDA and CDR2 as SQIVND (reference sequence). This CDR3 has 17 amino acids. CDR3: CASSIRTGIYSGNTIYF. DNA of the CDR3: TGTGCCAGTAGTATTCGAACAGGGATCTACTCTGGAAACACCATATATTTT.

V usage is TRBV10-3 and J usage is TRBJ2-1; perhaps TRBD2 as D (5 bases). The CDR3 is 12 amino acids. CDR1 is ENHRY, CDR2 SYGVKD, per germline. V shed 11 bases and J shed 7 bases, with 15 bases lying between them. The DNA for the CDR3 is TGTGCCGCCGACGGCGGCGGGAATGAGCAGTTCTTC. Its protein product is CAADGGGNEQFF.

The chain carries TRBV19 and TRBJ1-5; D is possibly TRBD1 (5 bases). This CDR3 spans 14 amino acids. CDR1 and CDR2 (germline): LNHDA, SQIVND (reference sequence). V was cut by 5 bases and J by 2 bases, with 10 bases left in between. The CDR3 region is CASSAGGGNQPQHF. In DNA form, the CDR3 reads TGTGCCAGTAGTGCGGGAGGGGGCAATCAGCCCCAGCATTTT.

The J gene is TRBJ2-7, the V gene TRBV27; D remains unclear. Trimming took off 5 bases at V and 3 bases at J, with 23 bases between the two ends. CDR3 size: 17 residues. Germline CDR1 reads MNHEY; CDR2 reads SMNVEV (reference sequence). In nucleotides, the CDR3 is TGTGCCAGCAGTCCGCAACCCTACCCGAACCACTACTACGAGCAGTACTTC. Translating gives CASSPQPYPNHYYEQYF.

The chain links TRBV28 to TRBJ2-7, with 7 bases aligning to TRBD1. This CDR3 is 13 amino acids long. Germline V gene data show CDR1 as MDHEN and CDR2 as SYDVKM. V trimming: 8 bases; J trimming: 3 bases; junction bases outside the gene matches: 7. CDR3 sequence reads: CASRRTGNYEQYF. The CDR3 DNA follows: TGTGCCAGCCGAAGGACAGGTAACTACGAGCAGTACTTC.